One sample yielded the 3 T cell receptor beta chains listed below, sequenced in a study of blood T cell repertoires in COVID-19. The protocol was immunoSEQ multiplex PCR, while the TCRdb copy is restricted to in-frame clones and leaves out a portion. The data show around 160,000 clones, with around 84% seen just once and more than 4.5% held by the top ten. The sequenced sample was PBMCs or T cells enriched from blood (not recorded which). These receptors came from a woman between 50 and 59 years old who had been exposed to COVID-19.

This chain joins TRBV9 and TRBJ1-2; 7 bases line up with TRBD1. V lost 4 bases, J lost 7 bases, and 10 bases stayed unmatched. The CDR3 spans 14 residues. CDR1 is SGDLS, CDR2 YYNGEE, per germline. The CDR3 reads CASSPLEGASGYTF. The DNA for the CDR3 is TGTGCCAGCAGCCCTTTAGAGGGGGCAAGTGGCTACACCTTC.

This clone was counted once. Here the CDR3 reads CASTTGTLFNSPLHF. For the CDR3, the DNA is TGCGCCAGCACCACCGGGACATTGTTTAATTCACCCCTCCACTTT. The chain uses TRBV5-1 and TRBJ1-6, with a possible D match to TRBD1 (6 bases). Trimming shortened V by 6 bases and J by 6 bases, and 16 bases separated the two germline ends. Germline assignment: CDR1 SGHRS and CDR2 YFSETQ. The CDR3 runs 15 residues. Combining the CDR3 with reference TRBV5-1 and TRBJ1-6 gives the whole variable domain KAGVTQTPRYLIKTRGQQVTLSCSPISGHRSVSWYQQTPGQGLQFLFEYFSETQRNKGNFPGRFSGRQFSNSRSEMNVSTLELGDSALYLCASTTGTLFNSPLHFGNGTRLTVT.

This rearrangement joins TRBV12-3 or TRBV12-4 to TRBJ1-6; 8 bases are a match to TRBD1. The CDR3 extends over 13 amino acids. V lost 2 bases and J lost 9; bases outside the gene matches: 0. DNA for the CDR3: TGTGCCAGCAGTTTACAGGGGGCTTCACCCCTCCACTTT. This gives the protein CASSLQGASPLHF.